The source of this T cell receptor (beta chain) is a study of blood T cell repertoires in COVID-19. V lost 4 bases and J 0 bases, leaving 9 bases between the germline ends. CDR1 and CDR2 from the germline V gene are PRHDT and FYEKMQ (reference sequence). The CDR3 loop spans 14 amino acids. Study processing details: Using reference gene primer amplification, nucleated cell counts were estimated. Repertoires were generated with immunoSEQ multiplex PCR, while TCRdb's copy carries only in-frame clones and drops some. V and J calls plus clone size are reproduced from that table; the DNA served to infer D and trimming. The profile shows 25,000 to 30,000 clones, over 70% of them singletons.

The source material was peripheral blood. The TCR was taken from a woman aged 60 to 75 with acute or convalescent COVID-19. V is TRBV13 and J is TRBJ1-1; D is ambiguous. CDR3: CASSSEGMNTEAFF. CDR3 coding DNA: TGTGCCAGCAGCTCTGAGGGTATGAACACTGAAGCTTTCTTT.